This passage covers 5 T cell receptor beta chains from one sample sequenced in a study of OX40 agonist ivuxolimab in advanced cancers. Only in-frame clones appear in the TCRdb table, and some are missing; sequencing was by immunoSEQ multiplex PCR. The sample yields under 20,000 clones, around 80% seen once. The material sequenced was CD4+ or CD8+ T cells sorted from blood, taken in a trial of the OX40 agonist ivuxolimab. These receptors were taken from an adult with an advanced solid tumor such as melanoma, head and neck, liver or kidney cancer.

By proportion, this clone is medium-sized. The chain links TRBV2 to TRBJ2-7; D remains ambiguous. Deletions cut 5 bases from V and 7 bases from J, with 15 bases between. This CDR3 spans 13 amino acids. Germline V CDR1 and CDR2: SNHLY, FYNNEI. CDR3 coding DNA: TGTGCCAGCAGTCCCGCGTGGGGTCGGGAGCAGTACTTC. This encodes CASSPAWGREQYF.

Written as DNA, the CDR3 is TGTGCCAGCAGCTTAATCGGTGCAGGGTCCAACACTGAAGCTTTCTTT. Its translation is CASSLIGAGSNTEAFF. This chain joins TRBV7-3 and TRBJ1-1; D might be TRBD1 (5 bases). V dropped 1 base and J dropped 2 bases, with 14 bases sitting between them. CDR3 size: 16 residues. Germline values: CDR1 SGHTA, CDR2 FQGTGA.

V gene TRBV28 combines with J gene TRBJ1-4; 10 bases match TRBD1. This CDR3 region has 16 residues. The germline V gene has CDR1 MDHEN and CDR2 SYDVKM. The V and J ends lost 3 bases and 6 bases, in that order; junction bases with no gene match: 7. The CDR3 bases are TGTGCCAGCAGTTTTTTCTTCGGACAGGGGGATGAAAAACTGTTTTTT. This gives the protein CASSFFFGQGDEKLFF.

The sample holds one count of this clone. The V call is TRBV29-1, the J call TRBJ2-7; 8 bases match TRBD1. Germline CDR1 is SQVTM and CDR2 is ANQGSEA. J was trimmed by 2 bases and V by 2 bases; bases with no gene match: 11. The CDR3 totals 16 residues. As DNA, the CDR3 is TGCAGCGTTGAATCCCCTACAGGGGGGTATACCTACGAGCAGTACTTC. Its protein is CSVESPTGGYTYEQYF.

This clone was seen more than once but under ten times. The V and J genes are TRBV7-6 and TRBJ2-7; the D gene is possibly TRBD2 (5 bases). The CDR3 covers 14 residues. Germline CDR1 reads SGHVS; CDR2 reads FNYEAQ. The V end was cut by 0 bases, the J end by 5 bases, with 11 bases between. In DNA, the CDR3 is TGTGCCAGCAGCTTAGCGGGAGATCATGACGAGCAGTACTTC. Amino acids: CASSLAGDHDEQYF.